This is a list of T cell receptor beta chains from one sample in a study of OX40 agonist ivuxolimab in advanced cancers. The data were produced by immunoSEQ multiplex PCR, yet TCRdb's version contains in-frame clones alone and is incomplete. Found here are around 41,000 clones, around four fifths of them singletons; the top ten hold 2.5% to 3%. The material sequenced was CD4+ or CD8+ T cells sorted from blood, taken in a trial of the OX40 agonist ivuxolimab. These receptors came from an adult with an advanced solid tumor such as melanoma, head and neck, liver or kidney cancer. Both conserved end residues are part of each CDR3. The D gene is left open where the match is weak. A row's size may be missing; if present it is once, few, many or a size class.

d_call | j_call | clone_size | v_call | cdr3_nt | cdr3_aa
- | TRBJ2-3 | - | TRBV28 | TGTGCCAGCAGCGTTTCCATTGCAGATACGCAGTATTTT | CASSVSIADTQYF
- | TRBJ1-5 | - | TRBV28 | TGTGCCAGCAGCTATAATGGCCATAGCAATCAGCCCCAGCATTTT | CASSYNGHSNQPQHF
- | TRBJ2-3 | once | TRBV5-6 | TGTGCCAGCAGCTTGGGATTAGCGGCCACAGATACGCAGTATTTT | CASSLGLAATDTQYF
- | TRBJ1-5 | - | TRBV27 | TGTGCCAGCAGTTCGGCAGGCAGGGGCCATCAGCCCCAGCATTTT | CASSSAGRGHQPQHF
- | TRBJ2-4 | - | TRBV28 | TGTGCCAGCAGTGGACCCCCAGTCAAAAACATTCAGTACTTC | CASSGPPVKNIQYF
TRBD1 | TRBJ2-7 | - | TRBV2 | TGTGCCAGCAGTGAATTGGTACAGGGGGGCCGCTACGAGCAGTACTTC | CASSELVQGGRYEQYF
TRBD1 | TRBJ1-2 | - | TRBV7-2 | TGTGCCAGCAGCTTAAGGCGGCAGGGGGGCGGCTACACCTTC | CASSLRRQGGGYTF
- | TRBJ2-5 | - | TRBV6-6 | TGTGCCAGCAGTTACTCGATGTCCATACCGGAGACCCAGTACTTC | CASSYSMSIPETQYF
- | TRBJ2-2 | - | TRBV7-8 | TGTGCCAGCAGCTCGTCCCCTCCGCTCAGGGGCACCGGGGAGCTGTTTTTT | CASSSSPPLRGTGELFF
- | TRBJ1-1 | - | TRBV6-5 | TGTGCCAGCAGTGAACGAACTTCTGCTTTCTTT | CASSERTSAFF
- | TRBJ2-7 | - | TRBV6-1 | TGTGCCAGCAGTAACGAAGGGGACGAGCAGTACTTC | CASSNEGDEQYF
- | TRBJ2-3 | - | TRBV4-2 | TGTGCCAGCAGCCCGGGTAGGGTGCAGTATTTT | CASSPGRVQYF
TRBD2 | TRBJ2-3 | few | TRBV7-9 | TGTGCCAGCAGTTATTATAGCGGGAGAAATTCGGATACGCAGTATTTT | CASSYYSGRNSDTQYF
- | TRBJ2-5 | - | TRBV27 | TGTGCCAGCAGCCGCCAGAGAGCGCAAGAGACCCAGTACTTC | CASSRQRAQETQYF
- | TRBJ2-7 | - | TRBV15 | TGTGCCACCAGCAGAGCTGGGGGACCGGCCGTCGGGCAGTACTTC | CATSRAGGPAVGQYF
TRBD1 | TRBJ2-7 | - | TRBV6-5 | TGTGCCAGCACCCCCAGGGGGAGCAGATACGAGCAGTACTTC | CASTPRGSRYEQYF
- | TRBJ1-4 | - | TRBV11-3 | TGTGCCAGCAGCTTCCGTGAAAAACTGTTTTTT | CASSFREKLFF
- | TRBJ1-3 | few | TRBV28 | TGTGCCAGCAGTTTACGCGTTGGGCGGACTGGAAACACCATATATTTT | CASSLRVGRTGNTIYF
- | TRBJ1-2 | few | TRBV5-6 | TGTGCCAGCAGCCCAACGGGGGGCTTTTCCTATGGCTACACCTTC | CASSPTGGFSYGYTF
- | TRBJ2-1 | - | TRBV7-3 | TGTGCCAGCAGCTTATGGGGCGGGCCGAGCTCCTACAATGAGCAGTTCTTC | CASSLWGGPSSYNEQFF
TRBD2 | TRBJ2-1 | - | TRBV18 | TGTGCCAGCTCACGTAGCGGGAGAGGGTACAATGAGCAGTTCTTC | CASSRSGRGYNEQFF
- | TRBJ2-7 | - | TRBV14 | TGTGCCAGCAGCCTCCCTTTAGCGGATTCTTACGAGCAGTACTTC | CASSLPLADSYEQYF
- | TRBJ1-3 | - | TRBV28 | TGTGCCAGCAGCTCCAGCGGGGGGGCGAGAGGAAACACCATATATTTT | CASSSSGGARGNTIYF
TRBD1 | TRBJ2-7 | - | TRBV28 | TGTGCCAGCAGTCCCGGACAGGGGTACTACGAGCAGTACTTC | CASSPGQGYYEQYF
TRBD2 | TRBJ2-3 | - | TRBV18 | TGTGCCAGCTCACCATCAAGCGGGAGGTTGGCCACAGATACGCAGTATTTT | CASSPSSGRLATDTQYF
- | TRBJ1-6 | - | TRBV7-6 | TGTGCCAGCAGCCACCAGCGGGGGTCACCCCTCCACTTT | CASSHQRGSPLHF
TRBD1 | TRBJ2-7 | - | TRBV6-6 | TGTGCCAGCAGTTACACAGGGGGCGCGAGGGGCGAGCAGTACTTC | CASSYTGGARGEQYF
TRBD2 | TRBJ2-6 | - | TRBV5-8 | TGTGCCAGCAGCCGCACCGGGACTAGCGGGGAAAACTCTGGGGCCAACGTCCTGACTTTC | CASSRTGTSGENSGANVLTF
- | TRBJ2-3 | - | TRBV6-4 | TGTGCCAGCAGCCTACTCATCACAGATACGCAGTATTTT | CASSLLITDTQYF
- | TRBJ1-2 | - | TRBV29-1 | TGCAGCGTTGAGGTTGGGGGCTATGGCTACACCTTC | CSVEVGGYGYTF
- | TRBJ1-3 | - | TRBV4-1 | TGCGCCACCAGCCAAGTCAGGGGAGCTGGAAACACCATATATTTT | CATSQVRGAGNTIYF
- | TRBJ2-7 | once | TRBV18 | TGTGCCAGCTCACCCCTGGGCCTGAGCTCCTACGAGCAGTACTTC | CASSPLGLSSYEQYF
- | TRBJ2-7 | - | TRBV7-3 | TGTGCCAGCAGCCCTATCAACGGGGGCGAGCAGTACTTC | CASSPINGGEQYF
- | TRBJ1-4 | few | TRBV2 | TGTGCCAGCAGAGATCCGGGGCCGTTGTTTTTT | CASRDPGPLFF
TRBD2 | TRBJ2-5 | - | TRBV13 | TGTGCCAGCAGCTTAGTGGCTAGCGGGAGACCCGTAGAGGTTGCCCAGTACTTC | CASSLVASGRPVEVAQYF
TRBD1 | TRBJ1-4 | - | TRBV6-5 | TGTGCCAGCAGTCGAATGGGACAGGGAAGGGAAAAACTGTTTTTT | CASSRMGQGREKLFF
- | TRBJ2-1 | - | TRBV27 | TGTGCCAGCAGTTTATACCAGGGGCCTTACAATGAGCAGTTCTTC | CASSLYQGPYNEQFF
- | TRBJ2-1 | - | TRBV11-2 | TGTGCCAGCAGCTCGACTAGTGTCAGGAACGAGCAGTTCTTC | CASSSTSVRNEQFF
- | TRBJ2-7 | - | TRBV6-1 | TGTGCCAGCAGTGAATTCGAGGGGGAGCAGTACTTC | CASSEFEGEQYF
TRBD2 | TRBJ2-1 | - | TRBV4-3 | TGCGCCAGCAGCCGTAGCGGGTACAATGAGCAGTTCTTC | CASSRSGYNEQFF
- | TRBJ2-3 | - | TRBV2 | TGTGCCAGCAGTGAAATTAGAGATACGCAGTATTTT | CASSEIRDTQYF
- | TRBJ1-4 | - | TRBV28 | TGTGCCAGCAGTTTGGGGGGGCGCGGTGAAAAACTGTTTTTT | CASSLGGRGEKLFF
- | TRBJ2-5 | - | TRBV19 | TGTGCCAGTAGTATTCCAGGGGATGAGGGAGAGACCCAGTACTTC | CASSIPGDEGETQYF
- | TRBJ1-3 | - | TRBV6-5 | TGTGCCAGCAGTTACGGGGGCCTATCTGGAAACACCATATATTTT | CASSYGGLSGNTIYF
- | TRBJ1-2 | - | TRBV27 | TGTGCCAGCTCGAATTTAGAGGGGTGGTATGGCTACACCTTC | CASSNLEGWYGYTF
- | TRBJ2-4 | - | TRBV2 | TGTGCCAGCCGAGACAGGGCGGGGATGGCCAAAAACATTCAGTACTTC | CASRDRAGMAKNIQYF
- | TRBJ2-2 | once | TRBV9 | TGTGCCAGCAGCCCCGGTGGGAACACCGGGGAGCTGTTTTTT | CASSPGGNTGELFF
- | TRBJ2-1 | - | TRBV18 | TGTGCCAGCTCCCCCAGAGATACTGAGCAGTTCTTC | CASSPRDTEQFF
- | TRBJ2-7 | - | TRBV6-1 | TGTGCCAGCAGTTACGGGGGCGAGCAGTACTTC | CASSYGGEQYF
TRBD2 | TRBJ2-1 | - | TRBV4-2 | TGTGCCAGCAGCCCCCGGACTAGCGGGAGTGAAGGAAATGAGCAGTTCTTC | CASSPRTSGSEGNEQFF
- | TRBJ1-1 | - | TRBV7-3 | TGTGCCAGCAGCTCCCAGGGAGGTGGAACTGAAGCTTTCTTT | CASSSQGGGTEAFF
- | TRBJ2-3 | - | TRBV10-1 | TGCGCCAGCAGCCCCGCTAGCGCCGAGAGTAAAGATACGCAGTATTTT | CASSPASAESKDTQYF
- | TRBJ2-7 | once | TRBV12-5 | TGTGCTAGTGGTTTGTGGCCGGGGACTTCCTACGAGCAGTACTTC | CASGLWPGTSYEQYF
- | TRBJ2-3 | - | TRBV19 | TGTGCCAGTAGTATTGAAGCACCGACAGATACGCAGTATTTT | CASSIEAPTDTQYF
- | TRBJ2-7 | once | TRBV11-3 | TGTGCCAGCAGCTCAAATTACGAGCAGTACTTC | CASSSNYEQYF
- | TRBJ1-2 | - | TRBV5-5 | TGTGCCAGCAGCCCGGACGGAGCTAACTATGGCTACACCTTC | CASSPDGANYGYTF